This T cell receptor beta chain is drawn from a study of T cell responses to AZD1222 COVID-19 vaccine. Clones were sequenced by immunoSEQ multiplex PCR, and TCRdb holds only the in-frame ones, with some missing. Here the sample spans around 91,000 clones, nearly 90% being singletons. Study-wide findings and caveats: None of the repertoires were sampled until the peak T cell response had passed. Vaccine-related CD4 TCRs covered spike, predominating at 160-218 and 743-854.

Note on this clone: Its specificity is unknown.

CDR3 length: 14 amino acids. With 2 bases removed from V and 4 bases from J, the gap between germline ends came to 8 bases. Germline V gene sequence: CDR1 MNHEY, CDR2 SMNVEV (reference sequence). V and J are TRBV27 and TRBJ2-2; D remains ambiguous. The specimen was peripheral blood, collected on day 0 of AZD1222 vaccination. The clonotype originates from an adult in good health. CDR3 DNA sequence: TGTGCCAGCAGTTTAGGAAAGACCACCGGGGAGCTGTTTTTT. Translation gives CASSLGKTTGELFF.